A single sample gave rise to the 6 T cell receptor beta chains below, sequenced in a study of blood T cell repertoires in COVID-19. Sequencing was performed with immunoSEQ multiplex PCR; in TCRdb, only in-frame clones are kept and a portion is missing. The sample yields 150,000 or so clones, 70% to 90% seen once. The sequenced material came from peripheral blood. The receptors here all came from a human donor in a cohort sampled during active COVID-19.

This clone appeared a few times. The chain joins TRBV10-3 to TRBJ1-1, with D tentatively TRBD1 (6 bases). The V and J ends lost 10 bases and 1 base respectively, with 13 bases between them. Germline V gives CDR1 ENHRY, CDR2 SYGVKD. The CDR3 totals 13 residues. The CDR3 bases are TGTGCCACCCGACAGGATTGGAACACTGAAGCTTTCTTT. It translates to CATRQDWNTEAFF.

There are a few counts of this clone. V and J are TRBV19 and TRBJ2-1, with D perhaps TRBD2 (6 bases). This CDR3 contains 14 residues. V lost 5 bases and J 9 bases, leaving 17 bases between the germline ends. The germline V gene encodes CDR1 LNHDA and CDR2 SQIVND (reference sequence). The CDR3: CASSSPGLRIEQFF. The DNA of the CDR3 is TGTGCCAGTAGTTCTCCGGGACTGAGGATTGAGCAGTTCTTC.

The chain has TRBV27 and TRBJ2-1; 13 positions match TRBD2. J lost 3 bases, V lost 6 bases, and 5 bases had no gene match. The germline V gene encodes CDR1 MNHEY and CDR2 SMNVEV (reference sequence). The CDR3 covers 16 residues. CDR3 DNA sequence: TGTGCCAGCAGCCTGAGGACTAGCGGGAGCTACAATGAGCAGTTCTTC. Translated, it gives CASSLRTSGSYNEQFF.

The CDR3 DNA follows: TGTGCCAGCAGTACCCCCGGGACAGGGGAAACAGATACGCAGTATTTT. It yields the protein CASSTPGTGETDTQYF. The chain joins TRBV2 to TRBJ2-3; 10 nucleotides match TRBD1. The CDR3 is made up of 16 amino acids. CDR1 is SNHLY and CDR2 is FYNNEI in the germline V gene. Unmatched junction bases numbered 8, after V lost 5 bases and J lost 3 bases.

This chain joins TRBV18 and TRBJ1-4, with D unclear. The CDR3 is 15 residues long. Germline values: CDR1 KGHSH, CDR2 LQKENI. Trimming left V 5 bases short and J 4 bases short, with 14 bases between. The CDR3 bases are TGTGCCAGCTCAGAGGCGGCGGGGAATAATGAAAAACTGTTTTTT. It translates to CASSEAAGNNEKLFF.

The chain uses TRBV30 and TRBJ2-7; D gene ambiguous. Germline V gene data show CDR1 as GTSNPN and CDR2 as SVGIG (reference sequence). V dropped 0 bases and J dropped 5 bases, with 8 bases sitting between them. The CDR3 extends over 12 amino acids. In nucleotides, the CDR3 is TGTGCCTGGAGTGTACGAGCCGACGAGCAGTACTTC. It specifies CAWSVRADEQYF.